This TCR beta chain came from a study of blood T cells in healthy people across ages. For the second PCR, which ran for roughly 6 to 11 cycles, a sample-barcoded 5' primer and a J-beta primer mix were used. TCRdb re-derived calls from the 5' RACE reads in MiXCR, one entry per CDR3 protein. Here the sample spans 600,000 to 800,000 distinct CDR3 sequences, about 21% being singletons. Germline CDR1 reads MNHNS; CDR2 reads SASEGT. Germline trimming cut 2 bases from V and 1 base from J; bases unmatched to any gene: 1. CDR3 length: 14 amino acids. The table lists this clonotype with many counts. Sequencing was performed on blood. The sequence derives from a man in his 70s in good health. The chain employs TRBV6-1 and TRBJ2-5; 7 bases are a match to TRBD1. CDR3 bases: TGTGCCAGCAGTGAACACAGGGGCCAAGAGACCCAGTACTTC. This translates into CASSEHRGQETQYF.